This T cell receptor beta chain was captured by sequencing in a study of T cell responses to AZD1222 COVID-19 vaccine. Across the whole study: Investigators merged groups given second doses at roughly 4 or roughly 12 weeks. Overall study results and limits: Targeting of unmutated variant regions was reportedly seen in nearly half of spike-specific TCRs. Two AZD1222 administrations were followed by greater Spike-specific TCR breadth and depth. Donor demographics were predominantly white British with a female majority; clonal diversity may be underestimated.

This clone was seen only a few times. Its target is unknown. Clones were sequenced by immunoSEQ multiplex PCR, and TCRdb holds only the in-frame ones, with some missing. The sample records some 180,000 clones, about 86% being singletons. This CDR3 is 16 amino acids long. The germline V gene encodes CDR1 SGHRS and CDR2 YFSETQ. V lost 5 bases, J lost 2 bases, and 3 bases stayed unmatched. The clonotype originates from an adult in good health. Material: peripheral blood, obtained on day 0 of AZD1222 vaccination. J is TRBJ2-1 and V is TRBV5-1, with 14 bases identical to TRBD2. The CDR3 protein is CASSGTSGSTYNEQFF. CDR3 nucleotide sequence: TGCGCCAGCAGTGGGACTAGCGGGAGCACCTACAATGAGCAGTTCTTC.